These 12 T cell receptor beta chains were sequenced from one sample in a study of identical twins. TCRdb independently ran MiXCR on the 5' RACE reads; one entry per CDR3 protein. The table has 200,000 to 250,000 distinct CDR3 sequences, approximately 7% seen once. This same sample was also taken into another study, of yellow fever vaccine responses in identical twins.

Sequencing was done on a sample of memory (CD45RO+) T cells sorted from blood. The receptors come from a woman between 18 and 30 years old in good health.

There are a few counts of this clonotype. The chain employs TRBV7-8 and TRBJ2-1, with 7 bases that match TRBD2. J lost 5 bases, V lost 5 bases, and 18 bases had no gene match. CDR3 length equals 18 residues. CDR1 and CDR2 (germline): SGHVS, FQNEAQ. In nucleotides, the CDR3 is TGTGCCAGCAGCACCTACCCCCTGGGGGGGATAATCCACAATGAGCAGTTCTTC. Translation: CASSTYPLGGIIHNEQFF. Together with reference TRBV7-8 and TRBJ2-1, the CDR3 gives the full variable domain: GAGVSQSPRYKVAKRGQDVALRCDPISGHVSLFWYQQALGQGPEFLTYFQNEAQLDKSGLPSDRFFAERPEGSVSTLKIQRTQQEDSAVYLCASSTYPLGGIIHNEQFFGPGTRLTVL.

This clonotype was counted at least ten times. CDR3 residues: CATSDSGPVGTGGNEQYF. The CDR3 DNA sequence: TGTGCCACCAGTGATTCAGGCCCCGTCGGGACAGGGGGCAACGAGCAGTACTTC. The rearrangement links TRBV24-1 to TRBJ2-7, with 12 bases lining up with TRBD1. V lost 2 bases to trimming and J lost 5 bases; unmatched junction nucleotides: 12. The germline V gene has CDR1 KGHDR and CDR2 SFDVKD. The CDR3 has 18 residues.

The chain uses TRBV6-1 and TRBJ2-7; no definite D call. The CDR3 consists of 15 residues. V lost 1 base, J lost 0 bases, and 10 bases lay in between. Germline values: CDR1 MNHNS, CDR2 SASEGT. CDR3 nucleotide sequence: TGTGCCAGCAGTGAAGACCAGGCTAGCTCCTACGAGCAGTACTTC. This sequence encodes CASSEDQASSYEQYF.

This clonotype came up many times. The rearrangement uses TRBV5-1 and TRBJ1-5; no clear D gene. The CDR3 sequence is 15 residues long. Deletions cut 4 bases from V and 4 bases from J, with 15 bases between. The germline V gene encodes CDR1 SGHRS and CDR2 YFSETQ. DNA for the CDR3: TGCGCCAGCAGCATTTCGGGTTTTGGGAATCAGCCCCAGCATTTT. It encodes CASSISGFGNQPQHF.

This clonotype has only a few counts. The rearrangement joins TRBV5-1 to TRBJ2-5, with TRBD2 identical over 9 bases. The CDR3 consists of 16 residues. CDR1 SGHRS and CDR2 YFSETQ come from the germline V gene. The V gene end was trimmed by 5 bases and the J gene end by 4 bases; junction bases not matched to a gene: 12. CDR3 protein: CASRPNSGRLGETQYF. CDR3 coding DNA: TGCGCCAGCAGACCCAATAGCGGGAGATTAGGAGAGACCCAGTACTTC.

The sample holds a few counts of this clonotype. The chain combines TRBV29-1 with TRBJ1-1; 8 bases agree with TRBD1. The CDR3 runs to 12 residues. The V segment lost 7 bases and the J segment 5 bases; nucleotides outside the gene matches: 6. CDR1 and CDR2 from the germline V gene are SQVTM and ANQGSEA. The CDR3 here is CSGDRGGTEAFF. As DNA, the CDR3 is TGCAGCGGTGACAGGGGAGGTACTGAAGCTTTCTTT.

This clonotype was counted between two and nine times. The rearrangement uses TRBV14 and TRBJ2-5, with D perhaps matching TRBD2 (6 bases). V gave up 3 bases and J gave up 7 bases, with 6 bases separating them. CDR1 SGHDN and CDR2 FVKESK come from the germline V gene. The CDR3 loop spans 11 amino acids. In DNA form, the CDR3 reads TGTGCCAGCAGCCAGGGAGGGACCCAGTACTTC. Translating gives CASSQGGTQYF. Supplemented by reference TRBV14 and TRBJ2-5, the full variable domain reads EAGVTQFPSHSVIEKGQTVTLRCDPISGHDNLYWYRRVMGKEIKFLLHFVKESKQDESGMPNNRFLAERTGGTYSTLKVQPAELEDSGVYFCASSQGGTQYFGPGTRLLVL.

Many counts were recorded for this clonotype. The chain combines TRBV5-6 with TRBJ2-3; possibly TRBD1 or TRBD2 for D (6 bases each). V was shortened by 2 bases and J by 6 bases, with 13 bases between the two germline ends. The CDR3 runs 14 residues. The V gene's germline CDR1 is SGHDT and CDR2 YYEEEE. The DNA for the CDR3 is TGTGCCAGCAGCTTAGCCGGGGGCAGGGATACGCAGTATTTT. Translating it yields CASSLAGGRDTQYF.

The rearrangement joins TRBV9 to TRBJ2-1; possibly TRBD1 for D (6 bases). The V end was cut by 0 bases, the J end by 4 bases, with 14 bases between. Germline V gene data show CDR1 as SGDLS and CDR2 as YYNGEE. This CDR3 comprises 16 residues. CDR3 region: CASSVGTAKPYNEQFF. Here the CDR3 DNA reads TGTGCCAGCAGCGTAGGGACAGCAAAACCTTACAATGAGCAGTTCTTC.

The table lists this clonotype with a few counts. J is TRBJ2-1 and V is TRBV21-1; the D call in the table, TRBD1, was not verified against the DNA. TRBV21-1 constitutes a pseudogene. This CDR3 contains 17 residues. The CDR3 DNA sequence: TGTGCCAGCAGCTCCCCGGGGGCAGGAAGCTCCTACAATGAGCAGTTCTTC. This gives the protein CASSSPGAGSSYNEQFF.

The rearrangement joins TRBV7-8 to TRBJ2-2; TRBD1 matches at 9 bases. This CDR3 region has 16 residues. The J segment lost 4 bases and the V segment lost 5 bases, leaving 8 bases of the junction unmatched. Germline lookup yields CDR1 SGHVS and CDR2 FQNEAQ. The CDR3 is CASSPTNRGLTGELFF. The CDR3 region has the DNA TGTGCCAGCAGCCCTACGAACAGGGGGCTCACCGGGGAGCTGTTTTTT.

This clonotype was counted at least ten times. The chain has TRBV7-9 and TRBJ1-2; perhaps TRBD1 as D (6 bases). Germline CDR1 SEHNR, CDR2 FQNEAQ (reference sequence). The CDR3 runs 14 residues. The V gene lost 6 bases and the J gene lost 3 bases, with 14 bases spanning the gap. CDR3 protein: CASSQQGAHYGYTF. CDR3 coding DNA: TGTGCCAGCAGTCAACAGGGTGCGCACTATGGCTACACCTTC.